These 3 T cell receptor beta chains share one sample of origin, sequenced in a study of cytomegalovirus exposure and HLA in healthy donors. Primers for the PCR totalled 60 Vbeta and 13 Jbeta. Repertoires were generated with immunoSEQ multiplex PCR, while TCRdb's copy carries only in-frame clones and drops some. The sample contains about 130,000 clones, roughly three quarters of which appear only once. Sequences were obtained from PBMCs. The receptors were sampled from a man aged 25-45 years in good health and CMV-seropositive.

The chain carries TRBV4-2 and TRBJ2-7; 10 bases match TRBD1. CDR1 and CDR2 (germline): LGHNA, YNFKEQ. The CDR3 spans 14 residues. V was clipped by 3 bases and J by 2 bases; unmatched bases: 1. The CDR3 coding sequence is TGTGCCAGCAGCCACGGGACAGGGGCCTACGAGCAGTACTTC. Amino acids: CASSHGTGAYEQYF.

The gene calls are TRBV5-5 and TRBJ1-2; possible D gene TRBD1, 6 bases. CDR3 length equals 16 residues. V lost 0 bases and J 0 bases, leaving 12 bases between the germline ends. Germline values: CDR1 SGHKS, CDR2 YYEKEE (reference sequence). The CDR3 DNA is TGTGCCAGCAGCTTGGGGGGGCCTTACTCTAACTATGGCTACACCTTC. Its protein is CASSLGGPYSNYGYTF. The variable domain in full, completed from reference TRBV5-5 and TRBJ1-2, reads DAGVTQSPTHLIKTRGQQVTLRCSPISGHKSVSWYQQVLGQGPQFIFQYYEKEERGRGNFPDRFSARQFPNYSSELNVNALLLGDSALYLCASSLGGPYSNYGYTFGSGTRLTVV.

This clone was counted between two and nine times. This chain connects TRBV6-5 to TRBJ1-2; no reliable D call. Trimming took 0 bases from V and 6 from J, leaving 14 bases between them. Per the germline V gene, CDR1 is MNHEY and CDR2 is SVGAGI. CDR3 size: 15 residues. CDR3 in amino acids: CASSYSRLTSNGYTF. The CDR3, as DNA: TGTGCCAGCAGTTACTCGCGTCTAACCTCGAATGGCTACACCTTC.